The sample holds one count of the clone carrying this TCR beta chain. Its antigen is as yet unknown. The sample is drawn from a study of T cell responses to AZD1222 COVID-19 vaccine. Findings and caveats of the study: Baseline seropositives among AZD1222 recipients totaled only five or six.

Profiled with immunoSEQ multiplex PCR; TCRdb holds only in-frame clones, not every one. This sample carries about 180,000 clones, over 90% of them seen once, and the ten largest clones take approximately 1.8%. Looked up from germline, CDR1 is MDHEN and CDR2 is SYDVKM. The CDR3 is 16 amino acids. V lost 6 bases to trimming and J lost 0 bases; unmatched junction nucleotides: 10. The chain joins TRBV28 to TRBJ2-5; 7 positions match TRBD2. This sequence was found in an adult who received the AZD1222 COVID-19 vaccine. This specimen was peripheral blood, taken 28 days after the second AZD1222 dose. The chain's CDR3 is CASSGGTDGDQETQYF. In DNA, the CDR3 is TGTGCCAGCAGCGGGGGGACTGACGGGGACCAAGAGACCCAGTACTTC.